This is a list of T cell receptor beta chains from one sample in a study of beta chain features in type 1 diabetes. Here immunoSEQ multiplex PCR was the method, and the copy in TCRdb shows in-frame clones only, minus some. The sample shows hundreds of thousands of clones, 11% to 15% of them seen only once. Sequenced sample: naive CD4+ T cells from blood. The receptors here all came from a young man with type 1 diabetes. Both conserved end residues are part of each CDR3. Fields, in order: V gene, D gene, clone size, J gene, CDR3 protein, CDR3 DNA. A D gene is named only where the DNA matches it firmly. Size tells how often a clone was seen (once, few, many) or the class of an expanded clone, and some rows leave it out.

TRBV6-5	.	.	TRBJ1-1	CASRGPGAVHFEAFF	TGTGCCAGCAGAGGCCCTGGGGCCGTACATTTTGAAGCTTTCTTT
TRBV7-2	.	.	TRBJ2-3	CASSPGVDTQYF	TGTGCCAGCAGCCCAGGGGTTGATACGCAGTATTTT
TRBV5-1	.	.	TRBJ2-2	CASSLDRANTGELFF	TGCGCCAGCAGCCTGGACAGAGCGAACACCGGGGAGCTGTTTTTT
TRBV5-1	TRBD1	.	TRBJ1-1	CASSRRPGQGNTEAFF	TGCGCCAGCAGCCGGCGTCCGGGACAGGGGAACACTGAAGCTTTCTTT
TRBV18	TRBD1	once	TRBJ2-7	CASSPRTGADEQYF	TGTGCCAGCTCACCTCGGACAGGGGCGGACGAGCAGTACTTC
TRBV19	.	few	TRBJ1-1	CASSPHGQMNTEAFF	TGTGCCAGTAGTCCGCACGGACAGATGAACACTGAAGCTTTCTTT
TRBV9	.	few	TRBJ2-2	CASTLDHQNTGELFF	TGTGCCAGCACCCTGGATCACCAGAACACCGGGGAGCTGTTTTTT
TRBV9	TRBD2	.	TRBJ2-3	CASSALLAESTDTQYF	TGTGCCAGCAGCGCCCTTCTAGCGGAGAGCACAGATACGCAGTATTTT
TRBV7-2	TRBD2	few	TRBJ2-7	CASRSMREDDEQYF	TGTGCCAGCAGATCCATGCGGGAGGACGACGAGCAGTACTTC
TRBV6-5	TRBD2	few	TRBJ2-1	CASSYDGGSYNEQFF	TGTGCCAGCAGTTATGACGGGGGGAGCTACAATGAGCAGTTCTTC
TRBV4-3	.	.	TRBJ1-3	CASSQDLRRQGIRNTIYF	TGCGCCAGCAGCCAAGATCTTAGGCGGCAGGGGATCAGAAACACCATATATTTT
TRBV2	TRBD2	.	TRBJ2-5	CASVAGGQETQYF	TGTGCCAGCGTTGCGGGGGGGCAAGAGACCCAGTACTTC
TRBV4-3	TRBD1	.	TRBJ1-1	CASSQDFLTGGTEAFF	TGCGCCAGCAGCCAAGATTTCCTGACAGGGGGCACTGAAGCTTTCTTT
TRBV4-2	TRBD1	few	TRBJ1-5	CASSQGLQGDLQPQHF	TGTGCCAGCAGCCAAGGATTACAGGGGGATCTTCAGCCCCAGCATTTT
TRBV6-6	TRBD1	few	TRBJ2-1	CAVGTGGIEQFF	TGTGCCGTCGGGACAGGGGGCATTGAGCAGTTCTTC
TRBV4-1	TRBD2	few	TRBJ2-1	CASSQVRGVYNEQFF	TGCGCCAGCAGCCAAGTCCGGGGGGTCTACAATGAGCAGTTCTTC
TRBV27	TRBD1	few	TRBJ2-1	CASSLLGTGSREQFF	TGTGCCAGCAGTCTCTTGGGGACAGGATCGAGAGAGCAGTTCTTC
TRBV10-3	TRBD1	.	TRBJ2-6	CAISERGTGGFSGANVLTF	TGTGCCATCAGTGAGCGTGGGACAGGGGGCTTTAGTGGGGCCAACGTCCTGACTTTC
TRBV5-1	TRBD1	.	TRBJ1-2	CASSLGPGQGQNYGYTF	TGCGCCAGCAGCTTGGGTCCGGGACAGGGACAAAACTATGGCTACACCTTC
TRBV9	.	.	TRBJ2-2	CASSARERVMTGELFF	TGTGCCAGCAGCGCCCGGGAGCGGGTGATGACCGGGGAGCTGTTTTTT
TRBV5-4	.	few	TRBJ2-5	CASSFTRGETQYF	TGTGCCAGCAGCTTTACTAGGGGAGAGACCCAGTACTTC
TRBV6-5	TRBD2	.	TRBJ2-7	CASSYGGRTGEQYF	TGTGCCAGCAGTTACGGCGGGAGAACGGGCGAGCAGTACTTC
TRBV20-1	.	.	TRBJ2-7	CSAGPRTEEYF	TGCAGTGCTGGGCCCCGGACGGAAGAGTACTTC
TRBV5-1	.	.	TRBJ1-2	CASGGSTNYGYTF	TGCGCCAGCGGGGGATCGACTAACTATGGCTACACCTTC
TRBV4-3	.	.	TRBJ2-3	CASSPGGGRKSSDTQYF	TGCGCCAGCAGCCCAGGTGGAGGGCGGAAATCATCAGATACGCAGTATTTT
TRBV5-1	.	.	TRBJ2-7	CASSLGAVGDEQYF	TGCGCCAGCAGCTTGGGGGCAGTGGGAGACGAGCAGTACTTC
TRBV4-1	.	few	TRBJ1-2	CASSQDRTAGDTF	TGCGCCAGCAGCCAAGATCGTACGGCCGGTGACACCTTC
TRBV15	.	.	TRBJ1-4	CATSRRKNEKLFF	TGTGCCACCAGCAGACGAAAAAATGAAAAACTGTTTTTT
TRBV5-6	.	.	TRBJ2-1	CASSLGPFNEQFF	TGTGCCAGCAGCTTGGGACCTTTCAATGAGCAGTTCTTC
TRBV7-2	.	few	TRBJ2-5	CASSLGVAKETQYF	TGTGCCAGCAGCTTAGGGGTAGCGAAAGAGACCCAGTACTTC
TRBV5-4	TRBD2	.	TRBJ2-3	CASSRTPGLAGRTDTQYF	TGCGCCAGCAGCCGAACCCCGGGACTAGCGGGGCGCACAGATACGCAGTATTTT
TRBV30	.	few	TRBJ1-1	CAWSVGGSDTEAFF	TGTGCCTGGAGTGTCGGGGGATCGGACACTGAAGCTTTCTTT
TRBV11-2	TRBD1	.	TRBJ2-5	CASSLDIQGAAETQYF	TGTGCCAGCAGCTTAGACATACAGGGGGCTGCGGAGACCCAGTACTTC
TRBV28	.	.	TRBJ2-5	CASSLGQVQETQYF	TGTGCCAGCAGTTTAGGGCAGGTCCAAGAGACCCAGTACTTC
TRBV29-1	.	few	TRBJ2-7	CSVGPQGPPYEQYF	TGCAGCGTGGGGCCACAGGGCCCACCCTACGAGCAGTACTTC
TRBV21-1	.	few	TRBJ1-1	CASDRQGTLNTEAFF	TGTGCCAGCGATCGACAGGGGACCCTGAACACTGAAGCTTTCTTT
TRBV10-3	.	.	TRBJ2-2	CAIKRTPGDTGELFF	TGTGCCATCAAACGGACCCCTGGAGACACCGGGGAGCTGTTTTTT
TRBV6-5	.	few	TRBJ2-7	CASSYRTAYEQYF	TGTGCCAGCAGTTACCGGACAGCCTACGAGCAGTACTTC
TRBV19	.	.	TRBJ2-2	CASSWGTSPTGELFF	TGTGCCAGTAGTTGGGGGACAAGCCCCACCGGGGAGCTGTTTTTT
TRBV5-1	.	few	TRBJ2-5	CASSLSGDQETQYF	TGCGCCAGCAGCTTATCAGGGGACCAAGAGACCCAGTACTTC